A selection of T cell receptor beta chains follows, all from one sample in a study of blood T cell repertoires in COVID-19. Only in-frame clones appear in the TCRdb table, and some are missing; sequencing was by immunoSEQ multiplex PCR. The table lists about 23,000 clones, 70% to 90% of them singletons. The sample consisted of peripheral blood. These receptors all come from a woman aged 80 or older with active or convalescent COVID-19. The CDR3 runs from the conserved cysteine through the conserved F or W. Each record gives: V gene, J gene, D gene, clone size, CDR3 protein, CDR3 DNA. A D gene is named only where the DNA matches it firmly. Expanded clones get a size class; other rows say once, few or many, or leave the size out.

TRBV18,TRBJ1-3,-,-,CASSPALGSGNTIYF,TGTGCCAGCTCACCAGCCTTGGGGAGCGGAAACACCATATATTTT
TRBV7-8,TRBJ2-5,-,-,CASSLPYPHYAPYF,TGTGCCAGCAGCTTACCATACCCCCACTACGCTCCGTACTTC
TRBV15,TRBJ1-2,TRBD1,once,CATSRDPGQASSF,TGTGCCACCAGCAGAGACCCTGGACAGGCCAGCTCCTTC
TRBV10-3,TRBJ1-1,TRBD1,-,CAITSDRGSEAFF,TGTGCCATCACCTCCGACAGGGGTTCCGAAGCTTTCTTT
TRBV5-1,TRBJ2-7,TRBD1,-,CASSFNRGSYEQYF,TGCGCCAGCAGCTTCAACAGGGGCTCCTACGAGCAGTACTTC
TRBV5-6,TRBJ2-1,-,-,CASSLASLYNEQFF,TGTGCCAGCAGCTTGGCCTCCCTGTACAATGAGCAGTTCTTC
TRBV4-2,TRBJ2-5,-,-,CASSQYRGQETQYF,TGTGCCAGCAGCCAGTATCGCGGGCAAGAGACCCAGTACTTC
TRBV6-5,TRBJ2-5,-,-,CASRPVRAGEETQYF,TGTGCCAGCAGACCAGTCAGGGCAGGGGAAGAGACCCAGTACTTC
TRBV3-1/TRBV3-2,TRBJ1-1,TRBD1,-,CASSQGDRGRKTEAFF,TGTGCCAGCAGCCAAGGGGACAGGGGGCGGAAGACTGAAGCTTTCTTT
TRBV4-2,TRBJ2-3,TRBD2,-,CASSQDSLAGGRVDTQYF,TGTGCCAGCAGCCAAGACTCCTTAGCGGGAGGGCGGGTGGATACGCAGTATTTT
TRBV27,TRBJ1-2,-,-,CASGPGVNYGYTF,TGTGCCAGCGGCCCGGGGGTTAACTATGGCTACACCTTC
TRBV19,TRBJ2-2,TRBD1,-,CASSAPADRGVRNTGELFF,TGTGCCAGTAGTGCCCCCGCGGACAGGGGGGTTAGGAACACCGGGGAGCTGTTTTTT
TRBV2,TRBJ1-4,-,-,CASNRDPGTKLFF,TGTGCCAGCAACAGGGACCCGGGTACAAAACTGTTTTTT
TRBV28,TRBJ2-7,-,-,CASANLNNGEYF,TGTGCCAGCGCTAACCTCAACAACGGGGAGTACTTC
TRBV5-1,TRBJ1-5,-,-,CASSFSGRPYSNQPQHF,TGCGCCAGCAGCTTCTCAGGGAGGCCCTATAGCAATCAGCCCCAGCATTTT
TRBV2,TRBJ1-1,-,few,CASSEEGRTEAFF,TGTGCCAGCAGTGAAGAGGGGAGGACAGAAGCTTTCTTT
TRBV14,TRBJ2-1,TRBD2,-,CASSQGLLEGLADYNEQFF,TGTGCCAGCAGCCAAGGCCTACTAGAGGGGCTAGCGGACTACAATGAGCAGTTCTTC
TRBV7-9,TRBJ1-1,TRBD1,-,CASRPDRAGTEAFF,TGTGCCAGCAGACCCGACAGGGCGGGCACTGAAGCTTTCTTT
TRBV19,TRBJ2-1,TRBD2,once,CASSIVLAGVFGDEQFF,TGTGCCAGTAGTATTGTCCTAGCGGGAGTATTTGGGGATGAGCAGTTCTTC
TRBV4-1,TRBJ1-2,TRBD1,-,CASSQGTGRYGYTF,TGCGCCAGCAGCCAAGGGACAGGACGCTATGGCTACACCTTC
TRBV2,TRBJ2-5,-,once,CASTTRETQYF,TGTGCCAGCACTACGCGGGAGACCCAGTACTTC
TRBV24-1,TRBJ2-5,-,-,CATQGYQETQYF,TGTGCCACCCAGGGTTACCAAGAGACCCAGTACTTC
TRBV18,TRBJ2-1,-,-,CASSPSRDNEQFF,TGTGCCAGCTCACCAAGTCGGGACAATGAGCAGTTCTTC
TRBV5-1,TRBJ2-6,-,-,CASSLTFSGANVLTF,TGCGCCAGCAGCCTGACATTTTCTGGGGCCAACGTCCTGACTTTC
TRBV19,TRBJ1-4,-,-,CASSIFRVGEKLFF,TGTGCCAGTAGTATTTTCAGGGTAGGAGAAAAACTGTTTTTT